These 21 T cell receptor beta chains share one sample of origin, sequenced in a study of blood T cell repertoires in COVID-19. TCRdb's table, derived via immunoSEQ multiplex PCR, lists solely in-frame clones and lacks some. The table lists 150,000 to 200,000 clones, almost 85% of them singletons. Sequencing was performed on peripheral blood. The receptors derive from a woman aged 80 or older with acute or convalescent COVID-19.

The V and J genes are TRBV18 and TRBJ2-4; no clear D gene. Germline V gives CDR1 KGHSH, CDR2 LQKENI. V lost 5 bases to trimming and J lost 0 bases, with 14 bases between them. The CDR3 spans 16 residues. The CDR3 DNA sequence: TGTGCCAGCTCATCAATCGGCGGAAGAGCCAAAAACATTCAGTACTTC. Its protein is CASSSIGGRAKNIQYF.

A few counts support this clone. The chain links TRBV7-9 to TRBJ2-3, with a weak D call TRBD1 (6 bases). Trimming left V 5 bases short and J 3 bases short, with 12 bases between. The germline V gene has CDR1 SEHNR and CDR2 FQNEAQ (reference sequence). This CDR3 contains 14 residues. The CDR3 loop reads CASSNPTGTDTQYF. CDR3 nucleotide sequence: TGTGCCAGCAGCAACCCTACAGGGACAGATACGCAGTATTTT.

The CDR3 nucleotides read TGTGCCAGCAGCGCAAGGACAGGGTGGGGACAAGAGACCCAGTACTTC. Its translation is CASSARTGWGQETQYF. V usage is TRBV9 and J usage is TRBJ2-5; 8 bases map to TRBD1. The CDR3 spans 16 residues. Germline V lookup: CDR1 SGDLS, CDR2 YYNGEE. V gave up 3 bases and J gave up 2 bases; unmatched junction bases: 9.

The chain links TRBV5-1 to TRBJ2-7, with 8 bases aligning to TRBD1. J was trimmed by 7 bases and V by 0 bases; bases with no gene match: 9. The CDR3 covers 15 residues. CDR1 is SGHRS, CDR2 YFSETQ, per germline. CDR3 sequence reads: CASSLEGQGGLEQYF. The CDR3 coding sequence is TGCGCCAGCAGCTTGGAAGGACAGGGTGGTTTGGAGCAGTACTTC.

This chain connects TRBV3-1 (or the pseudogene TRBV3-2) to TRBJ2-3; 7 bases align to TRBD2. CDR1 is LGHDT and CDR2 is YNNKEL in the germline V gene (reference sequence). The V and J ends lost 2 bases and 2 bases, in that order; junction bases with no gene match: 4. CDR3 length equals 15 residues. CDR3 nucleotides: TGTGCCAGCAGCCAACCCAGCGGGACCACAGATACGCAGTATTTT. Amino acids: CASSQPSGTTDTQYF.

A single count supports this clone. V gene TRBV25-1 combines with J gene TRBJ2-7; 13 positions match TRBD2. Germline V gene data show CDR1 as MGHDK and CDR2 as SYGVNS. V was pared by 3 bases and J by 4 bases, with 9 bases of the junction left unmatched. The CDR3 loop spans 17 amino acids. The CDR3 protein is CASSDPGLAGEQYEQYF. The DNA for the CDR3 is TGTGCCAGCAGTGACCCCGGACTAGCGGGGGAACAGTACGAGCAGTACTTC.

The chain links TRBV4-1 to TRBJ1-3; possible D gene TRBD1, 6 bases. V lost 4 bases, J lost 0 bases, and 16 bases lay in between. This CDR3 comprises 17 residues. Germline values: CDR1 MGHRA, CDR2 YSYEKL. The CDR3 DNA sequence: TGCGCCAGCAGCCTCCGGGACACCCAGAGCTCTGGAAACACCATATATTTT. Translating gives CASSLRDTQSSGNTIYF.

The chain couples TRBV5-1 to TRBJ2-3; 10 bases fit TRBD2. CDR3 length: 15 residues. Per germline, CDR1 SGHRS and CDR2 YFSETQ. The ends lost 4 bases at V and 1 base at J; junction bases unmatched: 3. CDR3 sequence: CASSPSGSGTDTQYF. The CDR3 DNA follows: TGCGCCAGCAGCCCTAGCGGGAGCGGCACAGATACGCAGTATTTT.

The chain links TRBV29-1 to TRBJ1-5; a possible D gene is TRBD1 (5 bases). Germline CDR1 SQVTM, CDR2 ANQGSEA. CDR3 length: 13 amino acids. Between the trimmed V and J ends, which lost 4 bases and 7 bases, there was a span of 14 bases. DNA for the CDR3: TGCAGCGTTGGGGAGGACAAGGGCCAGCCCCAGCATTTT. Protein sequence: CSVGEDKGQPQHF. The variable domain in full, with the rest retrieved from reference TRBV29-1 and TRBJ1-5, is SAVISQKPSRDICQRGTSLTIQCQVDSQVTMMFWYRQQPGQSLTLIATANQGSEATYESGFVIDKFPISRPNLTFSTLTVSNMSPEDSSIYLCSVGEDKGQPQHFGDGTRLSIL.

The V gene is TRBV5-6, the J gene TRBJ1-2, with D tentatively TRBD1 (5 bases). The CDR3 length is 14 residues. Per the germline V gene, CDR1 is SGHDT and CDR2 is YYEEEE. Trimming pared 0 bases from V and 5 bases from J, leaving 11 bases between. CDR3 region: CASSLGGTGYGYTF. CDR3 coding DNA: TGTGCCAGCAGCTTGGGCGGGACGGGGTATGGCTACACCTTC.

The chain joins TRBV7-9 to TRBJ1-2, with unresolved D. The CDR3 has 11 residues. Germline V CDR1 and CDR2: SEHNR, FQNEAQ (reference sequence). V was pared by 5 bases and J by 3 bases, with 4 bases between. The CDR3 DNA follows: TGTGCCAGCAGCCCAGACTATGGCTACACCTTC. This encodes CASSPDYGYTF. Combining the CDR3 with reference TRBV7-9 and TRBJ1-2 gives the whole variable domain DTGVSQNPRHKITKRGQNVTFRCDPISEHNRLYWYRQTLGQGPEFLTYFQNEAQLEKSRLLSDRFSAERPKGSFSTLEIQRTEQGDSAMYLCASSPDYGYTFGSGTRLTVV.

The chain is built from TRBV27 and TRBJ1-4; D remains unclear. The CDR3 has 15 residues. V lost 3 bases, J lost 4 bases, and 12 bases lay in between. The germline V gene has CDR1 MNHEY and CDR2 SMNVEV (reference sequence). CDR3 region: CASSFLWSFNEKLFF. The CDR3 region has the DNA TGTGCCAGCAGTTTTTTATGGAGCTTTAATGAAAAACTGTTTTTT.

The V gene is TRBV6-5, the J gene TRBJ2-7; 8 nucleotides align to TRBD2. After removal of 4 bases from V and 12 bases from J, the junction contained 8 bases not matched to a gene. In germline, CDR1 is MNHEY, CDR2 SVGAGI. The length of the CDR3 is 12 residues. The DNA of the CDR3 is TGTGCCAGCAGTTTACCGGGACTAGTATCGTACTTC. Translation: CASSLPGLVSYF.

The rearrangement joins TRBV3-1 (or the pseudogene TRBV3-2) to TRBJ1-2; D may be TRBD1 (6 bases). This CDR3 contains 15 residues. Trimming removed 0 bases at V and 11 bases at J, with 19 bases between. Germline assignment: CDR1 LGHDT and CDR2 YNNKEL (reference sequence). Here the CDR3 reads CASSQDTGMYRDYTF. The CDR3 bases are TGTGCCAGCAGCCAAGATACGGGAATGTACAGGGATTACACCTTC.

This clone appeared a few times. The chain employs TRBV19 and TRBJ1-2; D may be TRBD1 (5 bases). This CDR3 contains 14 residues. Germline V gene data show CDR1 as LNHDA and CDR2 as SQIVND (reference sequence). Trimming stripped 6 bases from V and 8 bases from J, with 19 bases between. In nucleotides, the CDR3 is TGTGCCAGTAGCTCTGGGGCGGCGCGGGAAGGCTACACCTTC. Translation gives CASSSGAAREGYTF.

This clone was observed a few times. Other DNA sequences of this sample code for an identical CDR3. This chain uses TRBV7-6 with TRBJ2-5; D perhaps matches TRBD1 (6 bases). V gave up 1 base and J gave up 7 bases, with 10 bases separating them. Per the germline V gene, CDR1 is SGHVS and CDR2 is FNYEAQ. The CDR3 covers 13 residues. The DNA of the CDR3 is TGTGCCAGCAGCTTAGGGGGGCCGGGGACCCAGTACTTC. Protein product: CASSLGGPGTQYF.

The chain employs TRBV6-6 and TRBJ2-2; the D gene is possibly TRBD2 (5 bases). Germline V CDR1 and CDR2: MNHNY, SVGAGI (reference sequence). Trimming removed 6 bases at V and 2 bases at J, with 16 bases between. The CDR3 has 16 amino acids. As DNA, the CDR3 is TGTGCCAGCAGAAACGGGCGGGTTGGAAACACCGGGGAGCTGTTTTTT. The encoded protein is CASRNGRVGNTGELFF.

The chain combines TRBV19 with TRBJ1-4, with a weak D call TRBD1 (6 bases). The CDR3 is 20 residues long. CDR1 and CDR2 from the germline V gene are LNHDA and SQIVND (reference sequence). The V end lost 1 base, the J end lost 8 bases, and 29 bases lay between the germline ends. The CDR3 loop is CASSIGGTRLSDRVEEKLFF. CDR3 sequence (DNA): TGTGCCAGTAGTATAGGGGGGACACGGCTTTCGGATCGAGTAGAGGAAAAACTGTTTTTT.

This clone has only a few counts. This sequence joins TRBV28 and TRBJ1-2; D is undetermined. The ends were cut back, 4 bases at V and 4 bases at J, with 10 bases in the middle. The CDR3 is made up of 13 amino acids. The germline gives CDR1 MDHEN, CDR2 SYDVKM. The CDR3 loop is CASSSATSYGYTF. The CDR3 bases are TGTGCCAGCAGTTCCGCGACAAGCTATGGCTACACCTTC.

The gene calls are TRBV5-1 and TRBJ2-2, with D possibly TRBD1 on 5 matching bases. The CDR3 runs 17 residues. V lost 1 base and J lost 4, with 17 bases in between. Per the germline V gene, CDR1 is SGHRS and CDR2 is YFSETQ. Here the CDR3 reads CASSLTGRPLPTGELFF. CDR3 coding DNA: TGCGCCAGCAGCTTGACAGGTCGACCCCTTCCCACCGGGGAGCTGTTTTTT.

The chain uses TRBV9 and TRBJ2-7, with TRBD2 matching 8 bases. The CDR3 length is 19 residues. Germline V lookup: CDR1 SGDLS, CDR2 YYNGEE. J lost 2 bases, V lost 0 bases, and 16 bases had no gene match. The CDR3 DNA reads TGTGCCAGCAGCGTAGGGGGCTCACTGACTAGCGATCGGCCCTACGAGCAGTACTTC. Encoded protein: CASSVGGSLTSDRPYEQYF.